This T cell receptor (beta chain) came from a study of breast tumors, draining lymph nodes, adjacent tissues. Concerning this clonotype itself: Its specificity is unknown. A much larger clone lies a single base off, so this may be a read error.

TCRdb re-analysed the multiplex PCR reads in MiXCR, keeping a single row per CDR3 protein. The sample carries more than 85,000 distinct CDR3 sequences, less than 25% recorded once. The lymph nodes were axillary draining lymph nodes from breast cancer patients. General study points: Most tumor T cells seemingly derive from lymph node, then expand in tumor.

The CDR3 has 15 residues. Between the trimmed V and J ends, which lost 7 bases and 2 bases, there was a span of 18 bases. CDR1 and CDR2 from the germline V gene are SQVTM and ANQGSEA. Sequenced input: axillary lymph node tissue. The chain is built from TRBV29-1 and TRBJ1-5; a possible D gene is TRBD1 (5 bases). This clonotype originated in a female donor with breast cancer. Some clones in this sample may be carry-over from other donors' samples. CDR3 nucleotide sequence: TGCAGCGCTGACTCGGGGGGGGGTGGCAATCAGCCCCAGCATTTT. This encodes CSADSGGGGNQPQHF.